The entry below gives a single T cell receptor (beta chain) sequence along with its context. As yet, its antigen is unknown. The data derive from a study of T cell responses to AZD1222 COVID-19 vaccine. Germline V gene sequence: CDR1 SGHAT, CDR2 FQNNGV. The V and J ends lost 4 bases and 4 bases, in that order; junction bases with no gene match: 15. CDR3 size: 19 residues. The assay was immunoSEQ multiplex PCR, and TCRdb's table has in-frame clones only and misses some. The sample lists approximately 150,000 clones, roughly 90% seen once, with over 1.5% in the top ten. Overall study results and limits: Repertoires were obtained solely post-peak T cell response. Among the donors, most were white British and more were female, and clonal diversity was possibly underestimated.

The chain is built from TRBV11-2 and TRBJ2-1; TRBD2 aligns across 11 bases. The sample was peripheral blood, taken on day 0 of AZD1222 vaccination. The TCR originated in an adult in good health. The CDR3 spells CASSSIAGGPKDGYNEQFF. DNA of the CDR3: TGTGCCAGCAGCTCGATAGCGGGAGGGCCAAAGGACGGGTACAATGAGCAGTTCTTC.